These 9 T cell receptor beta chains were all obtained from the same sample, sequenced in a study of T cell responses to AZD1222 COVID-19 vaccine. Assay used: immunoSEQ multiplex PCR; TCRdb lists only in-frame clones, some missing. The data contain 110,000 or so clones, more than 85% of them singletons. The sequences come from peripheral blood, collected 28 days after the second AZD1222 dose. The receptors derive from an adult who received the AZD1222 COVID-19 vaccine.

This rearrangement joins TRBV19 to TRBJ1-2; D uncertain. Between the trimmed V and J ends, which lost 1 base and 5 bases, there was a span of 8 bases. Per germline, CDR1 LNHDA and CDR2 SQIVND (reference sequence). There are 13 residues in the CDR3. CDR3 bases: TGTGCCAGTAGTATAGGGCGGACGTATGGCTACACCTTC. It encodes CASSIGRTYGYTF. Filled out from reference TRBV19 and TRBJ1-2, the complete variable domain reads DGGITQSPKYLFRKEGQNVTLSCEQNLNHDAMYWYRQDPGQGLRLIYYSQIVNDFQKGDIAEGYSVSREKKESFPLTVTSAQKNPTAFYLCASSIGRTYGYTFGSGTRLTVV.

The CDR3 here is CASSAWTGGLGQYF. In DNA, the CDR3 is TGTGCCAGCAGTGCCTGGACAGGGGGTCTTGGGCAGTACTTC. This chain uses TRBV2 with TRBJ2-7, with 10 bases fitting TRBD1. V gave up 4 bases and J gave up 9 bases; unmatched junction bases: 9. This CDR3 has 14 residues. The V gene's germline CDR1 is SNHLY and CDR2 FYNNEI. The variable domain in full, completed from reference TRBV2 and TRBJ2-7, reads EPEVTQTPSHQVTQMGQEVILRCVPISNHLYFYWYRQILGQKVEFLVSFYNNEISEKSEIFDDQFSVERPDGSNFTLKIRSTKLEDSAMYFCASSAWTGGLGQYFGPGTRLTVT.

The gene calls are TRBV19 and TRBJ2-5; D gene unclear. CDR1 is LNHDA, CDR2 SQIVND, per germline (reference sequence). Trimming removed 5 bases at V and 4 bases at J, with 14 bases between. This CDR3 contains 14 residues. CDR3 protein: CASSARRETETQYF. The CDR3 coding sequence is TGTGCCAGTAGTGCCCGCCGAGAGACAGAGACCCAGTACTTC.

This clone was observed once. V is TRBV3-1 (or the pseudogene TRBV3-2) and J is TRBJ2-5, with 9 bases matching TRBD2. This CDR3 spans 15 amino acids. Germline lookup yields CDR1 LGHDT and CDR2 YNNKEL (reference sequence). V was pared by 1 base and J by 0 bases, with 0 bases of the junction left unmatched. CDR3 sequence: CASSQGTSDQETQYF. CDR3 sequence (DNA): TGTGCCAGCAGCCAAGGGACTAGCGACCAAGAGACCCAGTACTTC.

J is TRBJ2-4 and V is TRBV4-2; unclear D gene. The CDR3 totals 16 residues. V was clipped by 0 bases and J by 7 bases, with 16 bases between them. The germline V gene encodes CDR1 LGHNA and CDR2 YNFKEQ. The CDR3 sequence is CASSQESDLRVNIQYF. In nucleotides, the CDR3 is TGTGCCAGCAGCCAAGAGAGCGACTTACGCGTCAACATTCAGTACTTC.

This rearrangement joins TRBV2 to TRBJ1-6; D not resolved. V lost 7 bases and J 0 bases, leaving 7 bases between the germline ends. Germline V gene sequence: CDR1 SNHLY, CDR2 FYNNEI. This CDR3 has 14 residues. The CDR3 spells CASKTSSYNSPLHF. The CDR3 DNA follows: TGTGCCAGCAAGACAAGCTCCTATAATTCACCCCTCCACTTT.

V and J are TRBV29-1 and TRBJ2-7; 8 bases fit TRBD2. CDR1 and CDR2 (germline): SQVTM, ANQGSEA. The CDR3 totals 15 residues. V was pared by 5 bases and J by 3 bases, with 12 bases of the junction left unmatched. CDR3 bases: TGCAGCGTTTCTTGGTCGGTCAGCGGGGGCTACGAGCAGTACTTC. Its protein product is CSVSWSVSGGYEQYF.

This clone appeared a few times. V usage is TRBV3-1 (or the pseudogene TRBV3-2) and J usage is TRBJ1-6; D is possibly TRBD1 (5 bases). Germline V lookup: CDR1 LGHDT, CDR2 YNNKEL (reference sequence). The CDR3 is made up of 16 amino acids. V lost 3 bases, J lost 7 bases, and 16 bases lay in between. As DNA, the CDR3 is TGTGCCAGCAGCCAGTGGCAGGGTAAGCGAAATTCACCCCTCCACTTT. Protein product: CASSQWQGKRNSPLHF.

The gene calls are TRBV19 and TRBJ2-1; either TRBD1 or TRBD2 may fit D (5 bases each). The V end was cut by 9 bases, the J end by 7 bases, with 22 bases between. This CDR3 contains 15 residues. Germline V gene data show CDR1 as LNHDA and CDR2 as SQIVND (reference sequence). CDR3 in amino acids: CASPTGRSSANEQFF. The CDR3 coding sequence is TGTGCCAGCCCGACGGGGCGGTCGTCTGCAAATGAGCAGTTCTTC.